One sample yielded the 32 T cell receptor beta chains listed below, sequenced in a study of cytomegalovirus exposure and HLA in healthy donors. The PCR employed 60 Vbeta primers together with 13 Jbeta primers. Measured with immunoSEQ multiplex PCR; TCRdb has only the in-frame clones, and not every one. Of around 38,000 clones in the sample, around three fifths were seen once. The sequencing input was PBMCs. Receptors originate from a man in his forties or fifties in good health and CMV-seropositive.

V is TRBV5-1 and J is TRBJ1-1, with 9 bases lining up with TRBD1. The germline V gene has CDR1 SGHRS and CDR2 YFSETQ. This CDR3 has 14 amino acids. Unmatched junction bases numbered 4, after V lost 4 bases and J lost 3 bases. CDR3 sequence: CASSTGGADTEAFF. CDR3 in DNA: TGCGCCAGCAGCACAGGGGGCGCGGACACTGAAGCTTTCTTT. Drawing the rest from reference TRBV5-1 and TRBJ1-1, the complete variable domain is KAGVTQTPRYLIKTRGQQVTLSCSPISGHRSVSWYQQTPGQGLQFLFEYFSETQRNKGNFPGRFSGRQFSNSRSEMNVSTLELGDSALYLCASSTGGADTEAFFGQGTRLTVV.

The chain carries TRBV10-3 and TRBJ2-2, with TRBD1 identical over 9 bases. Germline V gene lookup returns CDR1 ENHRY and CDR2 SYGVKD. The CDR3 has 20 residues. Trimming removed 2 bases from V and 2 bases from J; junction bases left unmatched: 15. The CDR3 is CAISEPRQGGSLVNTGELFF. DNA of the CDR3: TGTGCCATCAGTGAGCCGAGACAGGGGGGTTCCCTGGTTAACACCGGGGAGCTGTTTTTT.

CDR3 region: CASSGGAGTDTQYF. The CDR3 DNA sequence: TGTGCCAGCAGCGGCGGGGCTGGCACAGATACGCAGTATTTT. The chain links TRBV11-1 to TRBJ2-3; D might be TRBD2 (6 bases). This CDR3 is built from 14 residues. V lost 5 bases to trimming and J lost 1 base, with 10 bases between them. Germline V lookup: CDR1 SGHAT, CDR2 FQDESV (reference sequence).

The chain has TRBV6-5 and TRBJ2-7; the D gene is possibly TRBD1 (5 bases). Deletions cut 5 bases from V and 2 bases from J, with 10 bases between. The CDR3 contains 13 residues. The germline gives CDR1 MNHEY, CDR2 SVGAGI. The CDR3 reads CASSVTATYEQYF. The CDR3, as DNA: TGTGCCAGCAGTGTGACAGCCACCTACGAGCAGTACTTC.

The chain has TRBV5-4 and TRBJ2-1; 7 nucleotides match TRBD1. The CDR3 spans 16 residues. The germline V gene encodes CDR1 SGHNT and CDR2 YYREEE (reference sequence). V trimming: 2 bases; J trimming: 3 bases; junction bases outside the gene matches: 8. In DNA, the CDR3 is TGTGCCAGCAGCTTCCCGGGCAGGGGGTTCTACAATGAGCAGTTCTTC. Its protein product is CASSFPGRGFYNEQFF.

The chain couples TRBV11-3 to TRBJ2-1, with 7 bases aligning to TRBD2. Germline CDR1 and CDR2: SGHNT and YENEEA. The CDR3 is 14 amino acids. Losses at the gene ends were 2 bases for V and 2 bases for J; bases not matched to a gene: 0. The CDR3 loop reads CASSLRGAYNEQFF. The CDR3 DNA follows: TGTGCCAGCAGCTTACGGGGGGCCTACAATGAGCAGTTCTTC.

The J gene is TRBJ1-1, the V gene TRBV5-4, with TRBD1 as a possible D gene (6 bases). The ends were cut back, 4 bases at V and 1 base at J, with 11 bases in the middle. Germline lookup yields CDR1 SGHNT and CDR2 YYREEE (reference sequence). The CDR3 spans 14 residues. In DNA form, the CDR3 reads TGTGCCAGCAGCACCCGGGACAAGAACACTGAAGCTTTCTTT. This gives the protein CASSTRDKNTEAFF.

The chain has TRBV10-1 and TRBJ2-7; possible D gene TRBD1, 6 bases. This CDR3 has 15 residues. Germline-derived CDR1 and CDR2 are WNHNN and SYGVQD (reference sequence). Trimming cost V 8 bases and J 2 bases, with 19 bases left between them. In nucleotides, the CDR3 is TGCGCCAGCTGCATGACGGGACATAGGACCTACGAGCAGTACTTC. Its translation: CASCMTGHRTYEQYF.

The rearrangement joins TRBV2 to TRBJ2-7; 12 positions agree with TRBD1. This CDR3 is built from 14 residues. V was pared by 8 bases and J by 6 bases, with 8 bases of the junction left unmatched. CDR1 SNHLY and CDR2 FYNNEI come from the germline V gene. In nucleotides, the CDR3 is TGTGCCAGCGGCGGGACAGGGGGCTTGGGCGAGCAGTACTTC. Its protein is CASGGTGGLGEQYF.

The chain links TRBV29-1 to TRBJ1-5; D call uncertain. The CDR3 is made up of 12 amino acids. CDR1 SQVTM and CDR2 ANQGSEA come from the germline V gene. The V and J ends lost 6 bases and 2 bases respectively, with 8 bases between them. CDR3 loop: CSVLVGNQPQHF. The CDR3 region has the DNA TGCAGCGTCCTCGTAGGCAATCAGCCCCAGCATTTT.

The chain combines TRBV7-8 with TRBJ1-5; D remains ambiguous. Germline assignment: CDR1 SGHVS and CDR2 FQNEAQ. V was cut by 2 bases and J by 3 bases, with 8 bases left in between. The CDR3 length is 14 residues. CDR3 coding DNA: TGTGCCAGCAGCTTAAGGAGGGTCAATCAGCCCCAGCATTTT. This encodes CASSLRRVNQPQHF.

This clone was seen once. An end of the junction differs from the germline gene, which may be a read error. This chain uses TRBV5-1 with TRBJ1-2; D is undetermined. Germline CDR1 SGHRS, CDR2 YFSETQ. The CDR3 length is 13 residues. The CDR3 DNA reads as TGCGCCAGCAGGTTGGGGAGGGACTATGGCTACACCTTC. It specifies CASRLGRDYGYTF.

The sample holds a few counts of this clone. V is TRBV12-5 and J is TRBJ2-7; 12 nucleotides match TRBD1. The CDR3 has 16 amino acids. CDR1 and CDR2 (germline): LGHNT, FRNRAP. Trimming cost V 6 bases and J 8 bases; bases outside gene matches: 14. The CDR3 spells CASGPTGTGGLLQQYF. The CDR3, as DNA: TGTGCTAGTGGCCCCACCGGGACAGGGGGCCTTTTACAGCAGTACTTC.

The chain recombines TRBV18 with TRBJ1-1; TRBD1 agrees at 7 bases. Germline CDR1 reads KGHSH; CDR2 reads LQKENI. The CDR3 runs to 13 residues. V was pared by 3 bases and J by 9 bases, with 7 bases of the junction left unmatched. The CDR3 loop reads CASSPGQFAKAFF. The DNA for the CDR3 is TGTGCCAGCTCACCGGGACAGTTCGCTAAAGCTTTCTTT.

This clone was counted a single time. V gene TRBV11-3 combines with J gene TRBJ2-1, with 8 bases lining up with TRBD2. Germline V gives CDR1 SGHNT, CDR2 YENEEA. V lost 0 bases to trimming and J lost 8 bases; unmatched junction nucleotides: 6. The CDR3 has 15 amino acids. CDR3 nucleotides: TGTGCCAGCAGCTTAGAAAGCGGGGGCTCGCATGAGCAGTTCTTC. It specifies CASSLESGGSHEQFF. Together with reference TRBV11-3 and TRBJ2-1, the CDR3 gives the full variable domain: EAGVVQSPRYKIIEKKQPVAFWCNPISGHNTLYWYLQNLGQGPELLIRYENEEAVDDSQLPKDRFSAERLKGVDSTLKIQPAELGDSAVYLCASSLESGGSHEQFFGPGTRLTVL.

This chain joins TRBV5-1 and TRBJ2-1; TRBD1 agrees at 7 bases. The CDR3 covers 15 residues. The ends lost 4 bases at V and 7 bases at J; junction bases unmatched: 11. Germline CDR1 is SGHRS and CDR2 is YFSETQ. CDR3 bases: TGCGCCAGCAGCGCCGTTTTCGGGACAGTTAATGAGCAGTTCTTC. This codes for CASSAVFGTVNEQFF.

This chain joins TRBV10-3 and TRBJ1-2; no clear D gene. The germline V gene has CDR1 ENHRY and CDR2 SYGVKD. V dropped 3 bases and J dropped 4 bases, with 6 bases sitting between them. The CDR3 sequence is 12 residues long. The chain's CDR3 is CAISDTVYGYTF. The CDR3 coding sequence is TGTGCCATCAGTGACACAGTCTATGGCTACACCTTC.

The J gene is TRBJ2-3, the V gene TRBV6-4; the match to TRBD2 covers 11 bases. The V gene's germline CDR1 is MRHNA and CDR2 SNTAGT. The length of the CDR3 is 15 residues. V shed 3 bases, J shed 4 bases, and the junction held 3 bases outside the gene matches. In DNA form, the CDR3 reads TGTGCCAGCAGTGAATCGACTAGCGGGGCAGATACGCAGTATTTT. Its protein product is CASSESTSGADTQYF.

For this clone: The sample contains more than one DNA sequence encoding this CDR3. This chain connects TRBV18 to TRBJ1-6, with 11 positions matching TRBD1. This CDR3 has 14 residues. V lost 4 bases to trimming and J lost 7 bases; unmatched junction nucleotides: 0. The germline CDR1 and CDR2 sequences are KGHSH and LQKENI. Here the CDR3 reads CASSRDRGNSPLHF. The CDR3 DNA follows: TGTGCCAGCTCACGGGACAGGGGGAATTCACCCCTCCACTTT.

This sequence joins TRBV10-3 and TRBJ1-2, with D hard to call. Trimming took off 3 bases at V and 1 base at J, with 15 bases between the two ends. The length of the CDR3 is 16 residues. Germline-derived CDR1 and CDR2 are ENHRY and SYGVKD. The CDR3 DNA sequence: TGTGCCATCAGTGAACGATCCCCCGGAGGTAACTATGGCTACACCTTC. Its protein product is CAISERSPGGNYGYTF.

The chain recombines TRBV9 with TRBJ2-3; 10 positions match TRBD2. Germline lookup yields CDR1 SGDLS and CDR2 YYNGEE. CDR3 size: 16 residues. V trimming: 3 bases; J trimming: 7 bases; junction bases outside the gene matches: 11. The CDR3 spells CASSDSSGGYLYTQYF. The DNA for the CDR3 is TGTGCCAGCAGCGACTCTAGCGGGGGCTACCTATATACGCAGTATTTT.

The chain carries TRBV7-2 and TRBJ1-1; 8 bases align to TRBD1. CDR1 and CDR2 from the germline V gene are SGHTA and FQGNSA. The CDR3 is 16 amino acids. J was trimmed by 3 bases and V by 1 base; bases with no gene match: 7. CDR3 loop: CASSLVGQEAYTEAFF. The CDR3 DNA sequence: TGTGCCAGCAGCTTAGTGGGACAGGAGGCGTACACTGAAGCTTTCTTT. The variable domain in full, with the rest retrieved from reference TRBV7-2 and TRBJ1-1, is GAGVSQSPSNKVTEKGKDVELRCDPISGHTALYWYRQSLGQGLEFLIYFQGNSAPDKSGLPSDRFSAERTGGSVSTLTIQRTQQEDSAVYLCASSLVGQEAYTEAFFGQGTRLTVV.

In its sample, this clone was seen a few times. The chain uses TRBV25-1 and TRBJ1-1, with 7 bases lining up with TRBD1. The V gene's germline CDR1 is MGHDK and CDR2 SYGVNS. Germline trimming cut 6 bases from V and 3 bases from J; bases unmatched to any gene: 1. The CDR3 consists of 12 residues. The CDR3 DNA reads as TGTGCCAGCAGAACAGGGGACACTGAAGCTTTCTTT. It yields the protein CASRTGDTEAFF.

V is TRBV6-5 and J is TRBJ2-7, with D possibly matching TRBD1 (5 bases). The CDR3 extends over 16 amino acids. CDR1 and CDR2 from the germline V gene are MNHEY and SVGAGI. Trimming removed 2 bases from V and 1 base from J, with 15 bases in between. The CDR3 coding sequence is TGTGCCAGCAGTTACGCATTCGAAGGGGTTTCCTACGAGCAGTACTTC. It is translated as CASSYAFEGVSYEQYF.

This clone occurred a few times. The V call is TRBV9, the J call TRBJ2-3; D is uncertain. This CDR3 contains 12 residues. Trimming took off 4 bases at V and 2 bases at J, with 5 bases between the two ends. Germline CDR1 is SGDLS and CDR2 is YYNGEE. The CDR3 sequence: CASSPNTDTQYF. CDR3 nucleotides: TGTGCCAGCAGCCCAAACACAGATACGCAGTATTTT.

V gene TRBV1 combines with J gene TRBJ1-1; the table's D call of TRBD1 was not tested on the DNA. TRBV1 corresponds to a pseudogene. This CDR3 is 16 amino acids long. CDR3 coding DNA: TGCACCAGCAGCCAACCCCCCGGGACACTGAACACTGAAGCTTTCTTT. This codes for CTSSQPPGTLNTEAFF.

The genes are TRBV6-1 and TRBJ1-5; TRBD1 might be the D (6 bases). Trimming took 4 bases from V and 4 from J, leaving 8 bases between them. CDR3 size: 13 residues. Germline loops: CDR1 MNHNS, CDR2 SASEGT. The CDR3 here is CASSVTGNQPQHF. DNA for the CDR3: TGTGCCAGCAGTGTAACAGGGAATCAGCCCCAGCATTTT.

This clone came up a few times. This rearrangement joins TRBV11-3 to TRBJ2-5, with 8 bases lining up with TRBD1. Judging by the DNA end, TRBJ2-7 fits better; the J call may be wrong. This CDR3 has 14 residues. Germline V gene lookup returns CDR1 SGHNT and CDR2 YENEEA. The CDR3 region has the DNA TGTGCCAGCAGCCCATGGACAGGGTCCTACGAGCAGTACTTC. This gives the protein CASSPWTGSYEQYF.

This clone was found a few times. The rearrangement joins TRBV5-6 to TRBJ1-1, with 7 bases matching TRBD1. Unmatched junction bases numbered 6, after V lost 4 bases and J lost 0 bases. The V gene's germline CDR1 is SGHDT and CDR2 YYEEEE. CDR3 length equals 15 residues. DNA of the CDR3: TGTGCCAGCAGCCCGGCCCAGGGGGTGAACACTGAAGCTTTCTTT. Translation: CASSPAQGVNTEAFF.

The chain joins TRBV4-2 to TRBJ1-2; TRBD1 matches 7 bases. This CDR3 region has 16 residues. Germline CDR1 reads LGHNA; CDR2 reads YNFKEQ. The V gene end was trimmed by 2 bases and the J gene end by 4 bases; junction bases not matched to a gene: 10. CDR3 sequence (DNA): TGTGCCAGCAGCCAAACAGACCGGGACAGCCTCTATGGCTACACCTTC. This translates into CASSQTDRDSLYGYTF.

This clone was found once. The CDR3 sequence: CASGHRTGLSLGDTEAFF. The CDR3 nucleotides are TGCGCCAGCGGCCACCGGACAGGCCTATCATTAGGCGACACTGAAGCTTTCTTT. This chain links TRBV5-1 with TRBJ1-1; 7 nucleotides match TRBD1. V gave up 7 bases and J gave up 3 bases; unmatched junction bases: 21. Germline CDR1 SGHRS, CDR2 YFSETQ. The CDR3 runs to 18 residues.

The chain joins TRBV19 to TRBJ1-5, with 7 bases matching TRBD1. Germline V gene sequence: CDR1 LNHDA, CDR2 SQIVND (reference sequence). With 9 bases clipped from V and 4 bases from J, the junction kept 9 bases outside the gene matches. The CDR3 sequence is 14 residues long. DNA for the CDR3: TGTGCCAGCCAGGTACAGGGGTATAATCAGCCCCAGCATTTT. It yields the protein CASQVQGYNQPQHF.